The clone carrying this T cell receptor beta chain was observed many times. Its specificity is unknown. Other DNA sequences in this sample translate to the same CDR3. Not a single patient had been given any form of treatment at any point before undergoing thyroid surgery. TCRdb redid the clone calls on the PCR reads using MiXCR. The table records fewer than 30,000 clones, about 15% of them present only once. The entry originates in a study of metastatic and nonmetastatic thyroid tumors. Overall study results and limits: As reported, TCR beta diversity in blood and tumor was significantly higher in malignant thyroid tumors than in benign nodules.

V lost 7 bases to trimming and J lost 1 base; unmatched junction nucleotides: 16. Germline CDR1 and CDR2: KGHSH and LQKENI. The CDR3 consists of 18 residues. The chain joins TRBV18 to TRBJ2-3, with 8 bases aligning to TRBD1. The material sequenced was blood. The TCR comes from a female donor with papillary thyroid cancer or a benign thyroid nodule (not recorded which). Some clones in this sample may be carry-over from other donors' samples. CDR3: CASLHLGNGTGRTDTQYF. DNA for the CDR3: TGTGCCAGCTTACACCTCGGGAACGGGACAGGACGCACAGATACGCAGTATTTT.